A single sample is the source of the 26 T cell receptor beta chains below, sequenced in a study of shared clonotypes between healthy human individuals. Using immunoSEQ multiplex PCR, the repertoire was profiled, and TCRdb retains in-frame clones only, with some absent. The sample contains roughly 1.4 million clones, approximately 98.5% of which appear only once. Sequencing used naive CD4+ T cells sorted from blood. Regarding subset: CD45RA+ positively selected. The receptors shown here come from a young man in good health.

The chain uses TRBV6-5 and TRBJ1-1; 7 nucleotides match TRBD1. The V gene end was trimmed by 2 bases and the J gene end by 4 bases; junction bases not matched to a gene: 4. Looked up from germline, CDR1 is MNHEY and CDR2 is SVGAGI. The CDR3 is 14 residues long. DNA for the CDR3: TGTGCCAGCAGTTACCTTCACAGGGGCACTGAAGCTTTCTTT. It codes for CASSYLHRGTEAFF.

Notes on this clone: Within the sample, other DNA sequences also encode this same CDR3. The rearrangement joins TRBV15 to TRBJ1-2, with a weak D call TRBD1 (5 bases). CDR3 length: 13 residues. The V and J ends lost 3 bases and 4 bases respectively, with 9 bases between them. From germline, CDR1 is LNHNV and CDR2 YYDKDF (reference sequence). CDR3 DNA sequence: TGTGCCACCAGCAGGGGGGGATCCTATGGCTACACCTTC. Translating gives CATSRGGSYGYTF.

The chain recombines TRBV7-3 with TRBJ2-1, with TRBD2 matching over 11 bases. CDR1 and CDR2 from the germline V gene are SGHTA and FQGTGA. The CDR3 consists of 16 residues. V lost 3 bases and J lost 4; bases outside the gene matches: 5. The CDR3 DNA reads as TGTGCCAGCAGCTTCACTAGCGGGAGTGGGTACAATGAGCAGTTCTTC. It encodes CASSFTSGSGYNEQFF. Full variable domain (remainder filled in from reference TRBV7-3 and TRBJ2-1): GAGVSQTPSNKVTEKGKYVELRCDPISGHTALYWYRQSLGQGPEFLIYFQGTGAADDSGLPNDRFFAVRPEGSVSTLKIQRTERGDSAVYLCASSFTSGSGYNEQFFGPGTRLTVL.

The chain recombines TRBV6-5 with TRBJ2-3; no clear D gene. V dropped 2 bases and J dropped 0 bases, with 9 bases sitting between them. The CDR3 length is 15 residues. The V gene's germline CDR1 is MNHEY and CDR2 SVGAGI. CDR3 sequence: CASSYASPSTDTQYF. CDR3 bases: TGTGCCAGCAGTTACGCTTCCCCGAGCACAGATACGCAGTATTTT.

This rearrangement joins TRBV4-3 to TRBJ2-5; no firm D call. CDR1 LGHNA and CDR2 YSLEER come from the germline V gene. This CDR3 contains 12 residues. V was clipped by 5 bases and J by 7 bases, with 11 bases between them. CDR3 sequence reads: CASSFQSGTQYF. The DNA of the CDR3 is TGCGCCAGCAGCTTTCAGAGTGGGACCCAGTACTTC.

The chain has TRBV4-2 and TRBJ1-2; TRBD1 is a possible D gene (5 bases). V gave up 4 bases and J gave up 8 bases, with 17 bases separating them. The germline gives CDR1 LGHNA, CDR2 YNFKEQ. The CDR3 runs to 14 residues. DNA of the CDR3: TGTGCCAGCAGCCTAGAGGGGAGGGTTGGAGGCTACACCTTC. Translating it yields CASSLEGRVGGYTF.

The rearrangement joins TRBV18 to TRBJ1-5; no firm D call. Germline CDR1 reads KGHSH; CDR2 reads LQKENI. Trimming removed 4 bases from V and 5 bases from J, with 15 bases in between. The CDR3 length is 15 residues. The CDR3 sequence: CASSLRVGQHQPQHF. The CDR3 DNA sequence: TGTGCCAGCTCACTCCGGGTCGGGCAGCATCAGCCCCAGCATTTT.

This chain connects TRBV6-6 to TRBJ1-1; D is unclear. This CDR3 has 15 residues. The V gene lost 7 bases and the J gene lost 1 base, with 16 bases spanning the gap. Germline lookup yields CDR1 MNHNY and CDR2 SVGAGI (reference sequence). The CDR3 region is CASISTHGRNTEAFF. The CDR3 nucleotides read TGTGCCAGCATTTCGACACACGGGAGGAACACTGAAGCTTTCTTT.

CDR3 in amino acids: CASSFKRAGTNTEAFF. The CDR3, as DNA: TGTGCCAGCAGCTTCAAGCGGGCAGGCACGAACACTGAAGCTTTCTTT. J is TRBJ1-1 and V is TRBV7-9; D uncertain. Trimming removed 3 bases at V and 1 base at J, with 15 bases between. The CDR3 sequence is 16 residues long. CDR1 SEHNR and CDR2 FQNEAQ come from the germline V gene (reference sequence).

The chain has TRBV7-7 and TRBJ2-7; 10 nucleotides align to TRBD2. CDR1 and CDR2 (germline): SSHAT, FNYEAQ (reference sequence). J gave up 0 bases and V 5 bases, and 7 bases lay outside the gene matches. This CDR3 spans 16 amino acids. This CDR3 reads CASSPGLAVSSYEQYF. CDR3 sequence (DNA): TGTGCCAGCAGCCCCGGACTAGCGGTGAGCTCCTACGAGCAGTACTTC.

The V and J genes are TRBV25-1 and TRBJ2-1; D is uncertain. This CDR3 spans 12 amino acids. Germline V gene sequence: CDR1 MGHDK, CDR2 SYGVNS. Trimming stripped 2 bases from V and 12 bases from J, with 11 bases between. CDR3 sequence: CASSEPTMGQFF. The CDR3 DNA reads as TGTGCCAGCAGTGAACCCACCATGGGGCAGTTCTTC.

The chain recombines TRBV5-6 with TRBJ2-3; 9 bases map to TRBD2. V lost 1 base to trimming and J lost 2 bases; unmatched junction nucleotides: 8. The CDR3 runs 17 residues. Germline values: CDR1 SGHDT, CDR2 YYEEEE. The CDR3 region has the DNA TGTGCCAGCAGCTTGCCGCCTAGCGGGACTTTCACAGATACGCAGTATTTT. Amino acids: CASSLPPSGTFTDTQYF.

The chain links TRBV5-4 to TRBJ2-7, with 13 bases lining up with TRBD2. The CDR3 extends over 17 amino acids. Germline trimming cut 4 bases from V and 2 bases from J; bases unmatched to any gene: 9. Germline V gene sequence: CDR1 SGHNT, CDR2 YYREEE (reference sequence). Here the CDR3 DNA reads TGTGCCAGCAGCCAAGCCCGGACTAGCGGGAGTCCCTACGAGCAGTACTTC. Its translation: CASSQARTSGSPYEQYF.

This clone showed up just once. The chain combines TRBV19 with TRBJ1-2, with 7 bases matching TRBD1. Germline V CDR1 and CDR2: LNHDA, SQIVND (reference sequence). The ends lost 7 bases at V and 4 bases at J; junction bases unmatched: 12. The CDR3 sequence is 15 residues long. The CDR3 DNA reads TGTGCCAGTACCTCCGAAGGGGGCGCGGGCTATGGCTACACCTTC. This encodes CASTSEGGAGYGYTF.

The chain is built from TRBV11-2 and TRBJ1-3, with D unclear. This CDR3 spans 16 amino acids. The germline V and J ends were trimmed by 5 bases and 3 bases, with 17 bases remaining between them. CDR1 SGHAT and CDR2 FQNNGV come from the germline V gene. This CDR3 is CASSTGLPSSGNTIYF. The CDR3 DNA is TGTGCCAGCAGCACCGGGCTCCCCTCGAGTGGAAACACCATATATTTT.

The chain links TRBV28 to TRBJ2-7; D is unresolved. The CDR3 contains 15 residues. Trimming took off 5 bases at V and 3 bases at J, with 17 bases between the two ends. In germline, CDR1 is MDHEN, CDR2 SYDVKM. The CDR3 is CASSPPRRQIYEQYF. The CDR3 DNA reads TGTGCCAGCAGTCCCCCCCGTCGGCAGATCTACGAGCAGTACTTC.

Details on this clone: Other DNA sequences of this sample code for an identical CDR3. The chain employs TRBV18 and TRBJ2-7; D not resolved. Trimming cost V 2 bases and J 0 bases, with 8 bases left between them. Germline CDR1 is KGHSH and CDR2 is LQKENI. The CDR3 runs to 14 residues. The DNA of the CDR3 is TGTGCCAGCTCACCAGGACCGACCTCCTACGAGCAGTACTTC. Translation gives CASSPGPTSYEQYF.

V gene TRBV6-5 combines with J gene TRBJ2-3; D gene ambiguous. Trimming took off 0 bases at V and 5 bases at J, with 9 bases between the two ends. This CDR3 contains 14 residues. CDR1 MNHEY and CDR2 SVGAGI come from the germline V gene. In DNA, the CDR3 is TGTGCCAGCAGTTACTCGGACCTTGAAGATACGCAGTATTTT. It translates to CASSYSDLEDTQYF.

CDR3 protein: CASSPSTGARDIQYF. The CDR3 bases are TGTGCCAGCTCACCATCCACAGGGGCGAGGGACATTCAGTACTTC. This sequence joins TRBV18 and TRBJ2-4, with TRBD1 matching over 7 bases. This CDR3 has 15 amino acids. Germline CDR1 is KGHSH and CDR2 is LQKENI. V lost 2 bases and J lost 8; bases outside the gene matches: 9.

The chain has TRBV6-5 and TRBJ2-1; 10 bases fit TRBD2. The CDR3 consists of 15 residues. The V and J ends lost 6 bases and 2 bases, in that order; junction bases with no gene match: 4. Germline values: CDR1 MNHEY, CDR2 SVGAGI. The chain's CDR3 is CASRLLAGAYNEQFF. The DNA for the CDR3 is TGTGCCAGCAGACTTCTAGCGGGAGCCTACAATGAGCAGTTCTTC.

The V gene is TRBV5-1, the J gene TRBJ2-7, with D perhaps assigned TRBD1 or TRBD2 (5 bases each). V shed 4 bases and J shed 6 bases, with 23 bases lying between them. The CDR3 has 16 residues. Germline CDR1 and CDR2: SGHRS and YFSETQ. The CDR3 sequence: CASSRQKLLEGSEQYF. DNA of the CDR3: TGCGCCAGCAGCAGGCAGAAGCTCCTAGAGGGGAGCGAGCAGTACTTC.

The chain recombines TRBV6-6 with TRBJ1-4; a weak D match, TRBD1 (5 bases). This CDR3 has 12 amino acids. V was cut by 6 bases and J by 10 bases, with 12 bases left in between. The germline V gene has CDR1 MNHNY and CDR2 SVGAGI (reference sequence). The CDR3 region has the DNA TGTGCCAGCAGCCCTCAGGGAGGAAAACTGTTTTTT. Translated: CASSPQGGKLFF.

V gene TRBV6-6 combines with J gene TRBJ1-4; 7 positions match TRBD1. With 7 bases clipped from V and 5 bases from J, the junction kept 10 bases outside the gene matches. Germline values: CDR1 MNHNY, CDR2 SVGAGI (reference sequence). The CDR3 covers 15 residues. This CDR3 reads CASNAQGLENEKLFF. The CDR3 coding sequence is TGTGCCAGCAATGCACAGGGGCTAGAGAATGAAAAACTGTTTTTT.

The CDR3 spells CASSLVTSGGELFF. DNA of the CDR3: TGTGCCAGCAGCTTAGTGACTAGCGGCGGGGAGCTGTTTTTT. The V and J genes are TRBV7-9 and TRBJ2-2; the match to TRBD2 covers 9 bases. V shed 1 base, J shed 7 bases, and the junction held 1 base outside the gene matches. CDR3 length: 14 residues. Germline CDR1 and CDR2: SEHNR and FQNEAQ (reference sequence).

The chain employs TRBV30 and TRBJ2-1, with D unresolved. Germline values: CDR1 GTSNPN, CDR2 SVGIG (reference sequence). The V end lost 2 bases, the J end lost 6 bases, and 5 bases lay between the germline ends. The CDR3 spans 11 residues. The CDR3 DNA is TGTGCCTGGAGTAGGATCAATGAGCAGTTCTTC. Amino acids: CAWSRINEQFF.

The chain carries TRBV6-1 and TRBJ2-7, with 7 bases matching TRBD1. Germline V gene data show CDR1 as MNHNS and CDR2 as SASEGT. With 5 bases clipped from V and 3 bases from J, the junction kept 7 bases outside the gene matches. The CDR3 length is 14 residues. CDR3 amino acids: CASSIRGSGYEQYF. The DNA of the CDR3 is TGTGCCAGCAGTATCAGGGGGTCCGGCTACGAGCAGTACTTC.